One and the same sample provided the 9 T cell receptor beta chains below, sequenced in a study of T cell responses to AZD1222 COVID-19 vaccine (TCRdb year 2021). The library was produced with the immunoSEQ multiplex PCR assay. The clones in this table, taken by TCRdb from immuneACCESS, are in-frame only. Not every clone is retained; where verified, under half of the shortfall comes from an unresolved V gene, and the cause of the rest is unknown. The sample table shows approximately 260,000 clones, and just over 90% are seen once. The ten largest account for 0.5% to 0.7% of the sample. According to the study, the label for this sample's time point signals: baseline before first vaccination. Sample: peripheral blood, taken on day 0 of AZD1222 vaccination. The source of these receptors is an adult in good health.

CDR3 nucleotides: TGCGCCAGCAGCCAAGCTGGACATAACAATCAGCCCCAGCATTTT. This encodes CASSQAGHNNQPQHF. The gene calls are TRBV4-1 and TRBJ1-5; a possible D gene is TRBD1 (5 bases). The germline V gene has CDR1 MGHRA and CDR2 YSYEKL. The CDR3 spans 15 residues. Trimming removed 1 base at V and 3 bases at J, with 10 bases between.

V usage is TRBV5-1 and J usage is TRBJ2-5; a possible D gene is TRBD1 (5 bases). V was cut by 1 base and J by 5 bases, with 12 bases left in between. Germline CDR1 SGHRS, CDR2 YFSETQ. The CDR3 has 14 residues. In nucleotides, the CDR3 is TGCGCCAGCAGCTTGATCCAGGGCGCGGAGACCCAGTACTTC. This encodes CASSLIQGAETQYF.

Here the CDR3 reads CASSAPRDTQYF. Written as DNA, the CDR3 is TGTGCCAGCAGCGCTCCTCGGGATACGCAGTATTTT. The rearrangement links TRBV7-9 to TRBJ2-3, with unresolved D. Germline V gene lookup returns CDR1 SEHNR and CDR2 FQNEAQ (reference sequence). The V end lost 5 bases, the J end lost 6 bases, and 9 bases lay between the germline ends. The CDR3 consists of 12 residues.

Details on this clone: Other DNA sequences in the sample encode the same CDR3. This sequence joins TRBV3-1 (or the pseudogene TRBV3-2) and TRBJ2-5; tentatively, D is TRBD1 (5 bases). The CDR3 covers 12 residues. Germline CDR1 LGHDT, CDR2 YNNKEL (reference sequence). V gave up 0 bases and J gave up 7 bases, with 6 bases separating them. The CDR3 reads CASSQDRGTQYF. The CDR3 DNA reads TGTGCCAGCAGCCAAGATAGGGGGACCCAGTACTTC.

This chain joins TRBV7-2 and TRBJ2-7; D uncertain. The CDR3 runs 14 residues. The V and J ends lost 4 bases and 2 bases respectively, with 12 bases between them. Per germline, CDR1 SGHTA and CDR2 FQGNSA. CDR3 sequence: CASSSRTHPYEQYF. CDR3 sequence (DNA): TGTGCCAGCAGCTCTCGGACGCATCCCTACGAGCAGTACTTC.

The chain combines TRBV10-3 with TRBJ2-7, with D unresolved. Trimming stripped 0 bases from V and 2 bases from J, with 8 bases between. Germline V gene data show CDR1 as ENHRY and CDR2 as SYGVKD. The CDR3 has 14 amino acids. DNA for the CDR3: TGTGCCATCAGTGAGTCGAAAGGGACCTACGAGCAGTACTTC. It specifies CAISESKGTYEQYF.

The CDR3 region is CASSQRQGLNEKLFF. Written as DNA, the CDR3 is TGTGCCAGCAGTCAAAGGCAGGGGCTTAATGAAAAACTGTTTTTT. The chain is built from TRBV2 and TRBJ1-4; D may be TRBD1 (6 bases). V was pared by 5 bases and J by 4 bases, with 14 bases between. Germline V CDR1 and CDR2: SNHLY, FYNNEI. The CDR3 loop spans 15 amino acids.

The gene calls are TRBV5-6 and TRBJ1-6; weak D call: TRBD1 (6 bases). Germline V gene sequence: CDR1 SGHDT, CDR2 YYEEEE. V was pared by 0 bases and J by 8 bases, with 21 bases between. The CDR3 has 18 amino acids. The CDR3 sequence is CASSLGTALIRPDSPLHF. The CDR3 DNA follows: TGTGCCAGCAGCTTGGGGACAGCTCTCATTCGCCCGGATTCACCCCTCCACTTT.

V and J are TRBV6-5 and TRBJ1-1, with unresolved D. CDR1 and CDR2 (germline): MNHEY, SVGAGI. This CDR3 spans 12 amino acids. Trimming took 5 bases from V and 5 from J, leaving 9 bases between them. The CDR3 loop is CASSHGRTEAFF. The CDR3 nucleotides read TGTGCCAGCAGTCACGGCCGGACTGAAGCTTTCTTT.